The following is a T cell receptor beta chain sequence with its context. This sample is drawn from a study of blood T cell repertoires in COVID-19. Study summary: From T cells, B-cell-depleted T cells, or PBMCs came the material, which was cDNA or gDNA.

V was shortened by 7 bases and J by 0 bases, with 11 bases between the two germline ends. Germline-derived CDR1 and CDR2 are SGDLS and YYNGEE. The CDR3 spans 13 residues. The table came from immunoSEQ multiplex PCR; TCRdb's copy has only in-frame clones and leaves some out. The data hold 250,000 to 350,000 clones, with about 85% observed a single time. The specimen sequenced was peripheral blood. This sequence originates from a human donor with COVID-19, enrolled during active disease. The donor label of this sample is uncertain. The J gene is TRBJ2-7, the V gene TRBV9; tentative D call: TRBD1 (6 bases). This chain's CDR3 is CASHLDSSYEQYF. CDR3 coding DNA: TGTGCCAGCCACCTGGACAGCTCCTACGAGCAGTACTTC.